This T cell receptor beta chain was documented in a study of T cell responses to AZD1222 COVID-19 vaccine. V was clipped by 4 bases and J by 7 bases; unmatched bases: 6. The CDR3 runs 15 residues. Germline CDR1 is SGHRS and CDR2 is YFSETQ. Notes on the study in general: Two AZD1222 administrations were followed by greater Spike-specific TCR breadth and depth. Clonal diversity was possibly underestimated, and the donors were mostly white British, with more females.

Combined were second doses at about 4 or about 12 weeks. TCRdb's copy holds only in-frame clones and misses some; the assay was immunoSEQ multiplex PCR. The sample holds 85,000 to 100,000 clones; approximately 90% are singletons and the top ten take 6.5% to 10%. Worth noting for this clone: The antigen is undetermined.

This chain links TRBV5-1 with TRBJ1-4; 11 bases match TRBD1. This specimen consisted of peripheral blood, obtained 28 days after the second AZD1222 dose. The receptor comes from an adult who received the AZD1222 COVID-19 vaccine. The CDR3 DNA is TGCGCCAGCAGCCAGCGAGGGACAGGGGGTGAAAAACTGTTTTTT. This codes for CASSQRGTGGEKLFF.